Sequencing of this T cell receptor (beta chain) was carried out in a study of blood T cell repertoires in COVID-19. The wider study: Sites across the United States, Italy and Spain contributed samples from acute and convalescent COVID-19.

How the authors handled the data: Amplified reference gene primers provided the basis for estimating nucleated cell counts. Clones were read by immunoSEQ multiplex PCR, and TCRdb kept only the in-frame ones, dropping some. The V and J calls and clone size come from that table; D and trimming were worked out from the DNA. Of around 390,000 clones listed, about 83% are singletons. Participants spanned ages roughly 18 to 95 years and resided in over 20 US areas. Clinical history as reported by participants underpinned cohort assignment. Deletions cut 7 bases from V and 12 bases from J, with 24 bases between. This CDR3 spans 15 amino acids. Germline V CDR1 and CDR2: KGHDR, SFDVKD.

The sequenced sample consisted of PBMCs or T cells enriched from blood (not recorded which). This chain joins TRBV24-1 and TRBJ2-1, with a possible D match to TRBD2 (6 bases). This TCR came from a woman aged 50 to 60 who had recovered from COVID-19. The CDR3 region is CATRTDGGKERVQFF. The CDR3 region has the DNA TGTGCCACCAGAACCGACGGGGGAAAAGAGAGAGTGCAGTTCTTC.